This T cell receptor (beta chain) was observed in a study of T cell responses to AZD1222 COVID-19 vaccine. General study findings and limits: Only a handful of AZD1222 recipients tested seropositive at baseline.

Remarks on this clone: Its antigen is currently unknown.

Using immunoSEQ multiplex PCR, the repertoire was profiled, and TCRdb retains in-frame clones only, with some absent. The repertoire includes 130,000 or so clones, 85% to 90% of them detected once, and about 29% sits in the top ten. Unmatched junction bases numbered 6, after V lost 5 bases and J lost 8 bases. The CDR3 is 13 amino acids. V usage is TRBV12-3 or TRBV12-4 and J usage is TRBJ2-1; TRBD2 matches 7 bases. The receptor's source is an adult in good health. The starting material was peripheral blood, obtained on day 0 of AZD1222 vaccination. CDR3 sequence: CASSLIGGDEQFF. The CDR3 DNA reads TGTGCCAGCAGTCTCATTGGGGGGGATGAGCAGTTCTTC.